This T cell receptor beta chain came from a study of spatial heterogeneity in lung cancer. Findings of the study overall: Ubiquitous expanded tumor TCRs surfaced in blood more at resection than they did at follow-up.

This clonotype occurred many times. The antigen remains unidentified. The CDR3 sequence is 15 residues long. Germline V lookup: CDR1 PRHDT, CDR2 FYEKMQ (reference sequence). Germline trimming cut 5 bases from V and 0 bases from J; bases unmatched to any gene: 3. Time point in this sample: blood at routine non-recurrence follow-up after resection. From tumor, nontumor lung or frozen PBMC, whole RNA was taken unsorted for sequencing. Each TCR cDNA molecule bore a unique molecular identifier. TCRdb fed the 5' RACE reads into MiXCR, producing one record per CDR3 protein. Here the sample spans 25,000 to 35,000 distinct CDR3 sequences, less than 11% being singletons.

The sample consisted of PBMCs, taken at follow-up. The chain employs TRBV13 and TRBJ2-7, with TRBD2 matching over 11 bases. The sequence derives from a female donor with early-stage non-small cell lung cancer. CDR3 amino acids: CASSQTSGASYEQYF. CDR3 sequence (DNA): TGTGCCAGCAGCCAGACTAGCGGGGCCTCCTACGAGCAGTACTTC.